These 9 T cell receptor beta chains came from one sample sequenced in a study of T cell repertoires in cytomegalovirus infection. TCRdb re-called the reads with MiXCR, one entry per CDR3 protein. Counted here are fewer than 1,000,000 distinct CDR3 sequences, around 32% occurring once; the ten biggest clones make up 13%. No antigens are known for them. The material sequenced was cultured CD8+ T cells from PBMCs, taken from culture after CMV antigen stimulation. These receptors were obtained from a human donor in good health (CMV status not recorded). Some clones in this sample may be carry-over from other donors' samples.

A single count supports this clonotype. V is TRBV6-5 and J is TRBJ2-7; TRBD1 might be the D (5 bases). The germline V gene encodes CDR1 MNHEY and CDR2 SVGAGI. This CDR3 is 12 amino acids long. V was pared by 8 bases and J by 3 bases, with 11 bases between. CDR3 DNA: TGTGCCAGCGGGGCCACCTACTACGAGCAGTACTTC. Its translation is CASGATYYEQYF.

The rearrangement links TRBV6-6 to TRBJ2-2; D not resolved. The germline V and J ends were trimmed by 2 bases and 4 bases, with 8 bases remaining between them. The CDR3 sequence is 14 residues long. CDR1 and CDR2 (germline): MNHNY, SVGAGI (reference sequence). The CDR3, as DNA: TGTGCCAGCAGTTACGTTGCGGCCACCGGGGAGCTGTTTTTT. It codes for CASSYVAATGELFF.

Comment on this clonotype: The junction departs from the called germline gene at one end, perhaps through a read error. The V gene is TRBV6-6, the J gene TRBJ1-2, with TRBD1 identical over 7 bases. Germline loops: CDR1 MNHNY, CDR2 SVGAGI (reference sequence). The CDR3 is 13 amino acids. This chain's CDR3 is CVSSRDSLFGYTF. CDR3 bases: TGTGTCAGCAGTCGGGACAGTCTTTTTGGCTACACCTTC.

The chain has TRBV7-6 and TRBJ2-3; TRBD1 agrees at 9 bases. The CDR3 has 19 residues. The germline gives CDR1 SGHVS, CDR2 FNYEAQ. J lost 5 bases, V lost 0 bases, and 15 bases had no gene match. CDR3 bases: TGTGCCAGCAGCTTAGCCTACATCGGGACAGGGCGAGTGGGAGATACGCAGTATTTT. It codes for CASSLAYIGTGRVGDTQYF. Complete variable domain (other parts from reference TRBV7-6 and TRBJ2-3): GAGVSQSPRYKVTKRGQDVALRCDPISGHVSLYWYRQALGQGPEFLTYFNYEAQQDKSGLPNDRFSAERPEGSISTLTIQRTEQRDSAMYRCASSLAYIGTGRVGDTQYFGPGTRLTVL.

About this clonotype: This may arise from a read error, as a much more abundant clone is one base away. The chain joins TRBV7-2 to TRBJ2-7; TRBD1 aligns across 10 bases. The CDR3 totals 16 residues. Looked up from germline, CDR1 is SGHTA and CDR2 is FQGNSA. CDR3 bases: TGTGCCAACAGCCCGAGGGACAGGGGACCAGGCGGCGAGCAGTACGTC. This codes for CANSPRDRGPGGEQYV.

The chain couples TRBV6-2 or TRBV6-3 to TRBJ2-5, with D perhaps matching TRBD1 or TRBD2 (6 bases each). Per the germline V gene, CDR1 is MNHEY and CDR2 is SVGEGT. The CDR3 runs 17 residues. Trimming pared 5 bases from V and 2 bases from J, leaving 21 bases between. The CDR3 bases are TGTGCCAGCAGTACTAGCCTCAGGGGCGGCCTGCAAGAGACCCAGTACTTC. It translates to CASSTSLRGGLQETQYF.

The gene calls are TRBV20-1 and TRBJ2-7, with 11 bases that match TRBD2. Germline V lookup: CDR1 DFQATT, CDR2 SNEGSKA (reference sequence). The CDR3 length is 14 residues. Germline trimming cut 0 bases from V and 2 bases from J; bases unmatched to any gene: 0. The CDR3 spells CSARELAGAYEQYF. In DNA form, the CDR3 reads TGCAGTGCTAGAGAACTAGCGGGGGCCTACGAGCAGTACTTC.

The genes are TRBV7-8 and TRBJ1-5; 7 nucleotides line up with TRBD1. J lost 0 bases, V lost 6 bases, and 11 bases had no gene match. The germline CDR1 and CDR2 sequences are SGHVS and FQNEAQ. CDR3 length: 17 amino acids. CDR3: CASSLGTARYSNQPQHF. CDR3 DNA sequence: TGTGCCAGCAGTCTTGGGACAGCCCGTTATAGCAATCAGCCCCAGCATTTT.

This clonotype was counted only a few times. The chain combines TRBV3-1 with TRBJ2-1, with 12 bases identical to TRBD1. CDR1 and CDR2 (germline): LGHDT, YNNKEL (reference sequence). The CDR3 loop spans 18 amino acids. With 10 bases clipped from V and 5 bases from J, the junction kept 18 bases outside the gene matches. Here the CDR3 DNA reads TGTGCCACTGCTGTGGGACAGGGGGCCGAACTACGGGACAATGAGCAGTTCTTC. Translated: CATAVGQGAELRDNEQFF.